These T cell receptor beta chains were read from a single sample in a study of cytotoxic CD8 clonotypes in ibrutinib-treated CLL. Produced via immunoSEQ multiplex PCR; TCRdb's table is partial and in-frame only. Of around 24,000 clones detected, just under 80% appear once; the ten largest clones hold around 8.1%. Sample: PBMCs, taken before ibrutinib treatment. These receptors all come from a human donor with chronic lymphocytic leukemia. Both conserved end residues are trimmed from each CDR3. Fields, in order: V gene, J gene, D gene, clone size, CDR3 protein. The D gene is left open where the match is weak. Clone size is shown for a subset of rows, as once, few, many or a class of expanded clone.

V: TRBV19; J: TRBJ2-3; D: TRBD2; size: NA; CDR3: ASSRGGSDSDTQY
V: TRBV7-9; J: TRBJ1-1; D: NA; size: NA; CDR3: ASSSILVRTTEAF
V: TRBV6-4; J: TRBJ2-2; D: NA; size: few; CDR3: ASSAGTTGELF
V: TRBV29-1; J: TRBJ2-1; D: TRBD2; size: NA; CDR3: SGLGLAGVEQF
V: TRBV6-1; J: TRBJ2-3; D: NA; size: NA; CDR3: ASRREWAQY
V: TRBV10-3; J: TRBJ1-2; D: NA; size: few; CDR3: AIEDGTMGYT
V: TRBV19; J: TRBJ2-1; D: NA; size: NA; CDR3: ASTAYNEQF
V: TRBV18; J: TRBJ1-2; D: NA; size: NA; CDR3: ASSPGRGPGGYT
V: TRBV7-2; J: TRBJ2-2; D: TRBD2; size: NA; CDR3: ASSFRLAGGPTGELF
V: TRBV14; J: TRBJ1-1; D: TRBD1; size: few; CDR3: ASSHLQGWVTEAF
V: TRBV27; J: TRBJ2-7; D: TRBD2; size: few; CDR3: ASSLKSGLAFSYEQY
V: TRBV12-5; J: TRBJ1-3; D: NA; size: NA; CDR3: ASAPNRGLDTIY
V: TRBV6-4; J: TRBJ2-7; D: NA; size: NA; CDR3: ASSEGSPGAYEQY
V: TRBV7-2; J: TRBJ2-4; D: TRBD1; size: NA; CDR3: ASSSGQDLAKNIQY
V: TRBV18; J: TRBJ2-2; D: NA; size: NA; CDR3: ASSTDRFLTGELF
V: TRBV7-9; J: TRBJ1-2; D: NA; size: NA; CDR3: ASSRGMANYGYT
V: TRBV14; J: TRBJ2-1; D: NA; size: NA; CDR3: ASSPQGSGYNEQF
V: TRBV28; J: TRBJ1-3; D: TRBD1; size: NA; CDR3: ASSLYTGGGNTIY
V: TRBV27; J: TRBJ2-3; D: NA; size: NA; CDR3: ASSLNRADTQY
V: TRBV7-2; J: TRBJ2-7; D: NA; size: NA; CDR3: ASSALRGRGYEQY
V: TRBV5-3; J: TRBJ2-7; D: TRBD1; size: NA; CDR3: ARSCPTGELYEQY
V: TRBV29-1; J: TRBJ2-2; D: TRBD2; size: NA; CDR3: SVGIGGGPYGELF
V: TRBV27; J: TRBJ2-7; D: NA; size: once; CDR3: ASSLWAEGYEQY
V: TRBV10-3; J: TRBJ2-3; D: NA; size: NA; CDR3: ATKPGGISTDTQY
V: TRBV14; J: TRBJ2-1; D: TRBD1; size: NA; CDR3: ASSLGQGGNEQF
V: TRBV7-3; J: TRBJ2-3; D: NA; size: NA; CDR3: ASSPRGGQSDTQY
V: TRBV7-2; J: TRBJ2-7; D: TRBD2; size: NA; CDR3: ASRSTSGRIDEQY
V: TRBV2; J: TRBJ2-7; D: TRBD2; size: medium-sized; CDR3: ASSYMTSGTREQY
V: TRBV6-5; J: TRBJ2-3; D: NA; size: few; CDR3: ASSVNDGQDTQY
V: TRBV21-1; J: TRBJ2-5; D: NA; size: NA; CDR3: ASSKAPGFGRSLGTQY
V: TRBV9; J: TRBJ2-4; D: NA; size: NA; CDR3: ASGREKNIQY
V: TRBV5-4; J: TRBJ1-2; D: TRBD1; size: NA; CDR3: ASSLVGRGTSYLHGYT
V: TRBV9; J: TRBJ1-4; D: NA; size: NA; CDR3: ASSVGQVNEKLF
V: TRBV9; J: TRBJ2-7; D: NA; size: NA; CDR3: ASSVAAGDLYEQY
V: TRBV18; J: TRBJ2-2; D: TRBD2; size: NA; CDR3: ASSPNDGGLNTGELF
V: TRBV29-1; J: TRBJ1-1; D: NA; size: NA; CDR3: SVEYGVDTEAF
V: TRBV1; J: NA; D: NA; size: NA; CDR3: TSSQDRPARVGSYEQY